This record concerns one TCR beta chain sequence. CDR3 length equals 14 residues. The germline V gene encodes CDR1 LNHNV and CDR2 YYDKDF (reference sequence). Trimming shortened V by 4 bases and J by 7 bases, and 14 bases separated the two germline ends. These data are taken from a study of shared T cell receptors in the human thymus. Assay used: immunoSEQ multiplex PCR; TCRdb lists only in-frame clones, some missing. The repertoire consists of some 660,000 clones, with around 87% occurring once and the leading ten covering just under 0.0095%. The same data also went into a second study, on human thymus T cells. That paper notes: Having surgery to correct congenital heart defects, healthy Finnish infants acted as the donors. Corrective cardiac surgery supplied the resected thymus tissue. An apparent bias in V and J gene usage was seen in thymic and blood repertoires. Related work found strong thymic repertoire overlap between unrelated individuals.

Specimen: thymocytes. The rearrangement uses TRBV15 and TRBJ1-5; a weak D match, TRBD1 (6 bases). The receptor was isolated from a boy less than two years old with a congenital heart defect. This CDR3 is CATSTRGLDQPQHF. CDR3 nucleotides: TGTGCCACCAGCACGAGGGGGTTAGACCAGCCCCAGCATTTT. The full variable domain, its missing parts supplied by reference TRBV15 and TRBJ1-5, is DAMVIQNPRYQVTQFGKPVTLSCSQTLNHNVMYWYQQKSSQAPKLLFHYYDKDFNNEADTPDNFQSRRPNTSFCFLDIRSPGLGDTAMYLCATSTRGLDQPQHFGDGTRLSIL.